The 15 T cell receptor beta chains below all came from one sample that was sequenced in a study of CD8 T cells in ankylosing spondylitis. MiXCR, run by TCRdb on the 5' RACE reads, gives a single entry per CDR3 protein. This table has about 130,000 distinct CDR3 sequences, around 7% appearing once. The sample taken for sequencing was blood, either unsorted or a sorted T cell fraction (not recorded which). The receptors come from a male donor with ankylosing spondylitis or in good health (not recorded which).

In its sample, this clonotype was seen many times. The V and J genes are TRBV12-3 or TRBV12-4 and TRBJ1-5; TRBD1 is a possible D gene (5 bases). With 3 bases removed from V and 4 bases from J, the gap between germline ends came to 13 bases. The CDR3 totals 15 residues. The CDR3 DNA reads TGTGCCAGCAGTTTCGGGGAGACAGATAATCAGCCCCAGCATTTT. Residues: CASSFGETDNQPQHF.

The chain joins TRBV7-3 to TRBJ2-2; D is perhaps TRBD2 (7 bases). This CDR3 contains 15 residues. The germline CDR1 and CDR2 sequences are SGHTA and FQGTGA. Trimming cost V 6 bases and J 5 bases, with 16 bases left between them. CDR3 protein: CASRRGGALTGELFF. The DNA for the CDR3 is TGTGCCAGCAGACGAGGGGGGGCTTTGACCGGGGAGCTGTTTTTT.

In this sample, this clonotype turned up many times. The chain has TRBV3-1 and TRBJ1-2; 7 positions agree with TRBD1. Losses at the gene ends were 2 bases for V and 8 bases for J; bases not matched to a gene: 11. This CDR3 has 15 amino acids. Germline CDR1 LGHDT, CDR2 YNNKEL (reference sequence). The CDR3: CASSQSATGADGYTF. The CDR3 DNA sequence: TGTGCCAGCAGCCAATCGGCCACAGGGGCGGACGGCTACACCTTC.

Many counts were recorded for this clonotype. V gene TRBV4-1 combines with J gene TRBJ2-4; TRBD1 might be the D (6 bases). The germline V gene has CDR1 MGHRA and CDR2 YSYEKL. Trimming pared 1 base from V and 4 bases from J, leaving 14 bases between. The CDR3 is 16 residues long. CDR3 in amino acids: CASSQGQVGIKNIQYF. The CDR3 DNA is TGCGCCAGCAGCCAAGGACAGGTCGGAATAAAAAACATTCAGTACTTC.

The table lists this clonotype with many counts. This chain links TRBV4-3 with TRBJ2-5; either TRBD1 or TRBD2 may fit D (5 bases each). Trimming took off 2 bases at V and 3 bases at J, with 16 bases between the two ends. This CDR3 comprises 16 residues. Looked up from germline, CDR1 is LGHNA and CDR2 is YSLEER. CDR3 in DNA: TGCGCCAGCAGCCAAACCGGGACCCCCTGGGAAGAGACCCAGTACTTC. This gives the protein CASSQTGTPWEETQYF.

There are many counts of this clonotype. V gene TRBV5-6 combines with J gene TRBJ1-5; 8 bases are a match to TRBD1. Germline-derived CDR1 and CDR2 are SGHDT and YYEEEE. The V gene end was trimmed by 3 bases and the J gene end by 7 bases; junction bases not matched to a gene: 6. CDR3 length: 14 residues. The CDR3 nucleotides are TGTGCCAGCAGCTACACAGGGGGGTACCAGCCCCAGCATTTT. Its protein product is CASSYTGGYQPQHF.

This clonotype occurred many times. The V gene is TRBV20-1, the J gene TRBJ2-7, with D unclear. The V end was cut by 4 bases, the J end by 5 bases, with 6 bases between. The CDR3 loop spans 10 amino acids. Germline V gene lookup returns CDR1 DFQATT and CDR2 SNEGSKA (reference sequence). The CDR3, as DNA: TGCAGTGCTATTTACCACGAGCAGTACTTC. It is translated as CSAIYHEQYF.

Points on this clonotype: A read error is possible here, since a much larger clone lies one base away. The chain carries TRBV5-1 and TRBJ2-5; D is possibly TRBD2 (6 bases). Between the trimmed V and J ends, which lost 0 bases and 0 bases, there was a span of 9 bases. The V gene's germline CDR1 is SGHRS and CDR2 YFSETQ. The CDR3 sequence is 15 residues long. CDR3 sequence (DNA): TGCGCCAGCAGCTTGGCGGGGGAGTACCAAGAGACCCAGTACTTC. This sequence encodes CASSLAGEYQETQYF. Filled out from reference TRBV5-1 and TRBJ2-5, the complete variable domain reads KAGVTQTPRYLIKTRGQQVTLSCSPISGHRSVSWYQQTPGQGLQFLFEYFSETQRNKGNFPGRFSGRQFSNSRSEMNVSTLELGDSALYLCASSLAGEYQETQYFGPGTRLLVL.

This clonotype appeared a few times. The gene calls are TRBV28 and TRBJ1-1; 8 bases align to TRBD1. After removal of 4 bases from V and 4 bases from J, the junction contained 11 bases not matched to a gene. The CDR3 is made up of 16 amino acids. The germline CDR1 and CDR2 sequences are MDHEN and SYDVKM. This chain's CDR3 is CASSSARTGFATEAFF. CDR3 coding DNA: TGTGCCAGCAGTTCCGCGAGGACAGGGTTCGCCACTGAAGCTTTCTTT.

This clonotype was detected many times. The chain's CDR3 is CASSLPGLAGEGEQFF. The DNA for the CDR3 is TGTGCCAGCAGCTTACCCGGGCTAGCGGGAGAGGGTGAGCAGTTCTTC. This chain links TRBV28 with TRBJ2-1, with 10 bases matching TRBD2. Looked up from germline, CDR1 is MDHEN and CDR2 is SYDVKM. The CDR3 is made up of 16 amino acids. V trimming: 6 bases; J trimming: 9 bases; junction bases outside the gene matches: 14.

This clonotype was seen a handful of times. The chain links TRBV7-9 to TRBJ2-4; 10 nucleotides align to TRBD1. Germline V lookup: CDR1 SEHNR, CDR2 FQNEAQ (reference sequence). This CDR3 region has 13 residues. The ends lost 5 bases at V and 7 bases at J; junction bases unmatched: 2. CDR3 nucleotides: TGTGCCAGCAGCCGACAGGGGGCGAACATTCAGTACTTC. Its translation is CASSRQGANIQYF.

This clonotype was seen many times. This chain connects TRBV5-1 to TRBJ2-1; a weak D match, TRBD2 (5 bases). CDR3 length: 16 amino acids. Germline CDR1 is SGHRS and CDR2 is YFSETQ. Between the trimmed V and J ends, which lost 5 bases and 0 bases, there was a span of 15 bases. This CDR3 reads CASRSYGDSSYNEQFF. The CDR3, as DNA: TGCGCCAGCAGGTCATACGGGGATAGCTCCTACAATGAGCAGTTCTTC.

This clonotype was seen many times. The CDR3 region has the DNA TGTGCCAGCAGTTTTCTTATCAGTACAGGGGATCGCTACACCTTC. This translates into CASSFLISTGDRYTF. J is TRBJ1-2 and V is TRBV12-3 or TRBV12-4, with 7 positions matching TRBD1. With 3 bases clipped from V and 9 bases from J, the junction kept 13 bases outside the gene matches. CDR3 length: 15 residues.

This clonotype was recorded many times. The J gene is TRBJ2-2, the V gene TRBV5-6; 7 nucleotides align to TRBD1. Germline-derived CDR1 and CDR2 are SGHDT and YYEEEE. The CDR3 runs 14 residues. V lost 0 bases to trimming and J lost 7 bases; unmatched junction nucleotides: 3. The CDR3 sequence: CASSLEGAFGELFF. Written as DNA, the CDR3 is TGTGCCAGCAGCTTGGAGGGGGCTTTCGGGGAGCTGTTTTTT.

The chain has TRBV6-5 and TRBJ2-7, with D unclear. CDR3 length: 13 residues. V was cut by 2 bases and J by 4 bases, with 9 bases left in between. Germline CDR1 MNHEY, CDR2 SVGAGI. CDR3 sequence: CASSYSGLYEQYF. The CDR3 DNA follows: TGTGCCAGCAGTTACAGTGGGTTATACGAGCAGTACTTC.